Following are 20 T cell receptor beta chains from one sample sequenced in a study of tumor-infiltrating lymphocytes in glioblastoma multiforme. TCRB libraries came from RNA via three nested multiplex PCR rounds. TCRdb ran MiXCR on the multiplex PCR reads and lists one entry per CDR3 protein. In the table there are approximately 11,000 distinct CDR3 sequences, over 60% of which are singletons. The sequenced sample was brain tumor tissue. The receptors were gathered from a male donor with glioblastoma.

On this clonotype itself: This CDR3 fails to terminate in the conserved phenylalanine or tryptophan, so it likely reflects a read error. The rearrangement uses TRBV20-1 and TRBJ2-7, with TRBD2 as a possible D gene (6 bases). The CDR3 extends over 15 amino acids. CDR1 and CDR2 (germline): DFQATT, SNEGSKA (reference sequence). The V and J ends lost 3 bases and 6 bases respectively, with 21 bases between them. Written as DNA, the CDR3 is TGCAGTGCTAGCACATTCGGGAGTACGAGCGTCGAGCAGTACTTA. Encoded protein: CSASTFGSTSVEQYL.

In its sample, this clonotype is medium-sized. The gene calls are TRBV5-1 and TRBJ1-5; possible D gene TRBD1, 5 bases. V was cut by 4 bases and J by 4 bases, with 9 bases left in between. Germline V gene lookup returns CDR1 SGHRS and CDR2 YFSETQ. The CDR3 consists of 13 residues. This CDR3 is CASSPRGNQPQHF. The DNA for the CDR3 is TGCGCCAGCAGCCCGAGGGGAAATCAGCCCCAGCATTTT.

This clonotype has a single count. The genes are TRBV5-1 and TRBJ2-7, with D tentatively TRBD1 (6 bases). Per the germline V gene, CDR1 is SGHRS and CDR2 is YFSETQ. Trimming took 4 bases from V and 5 from J, leaving 16 bases between them. This CDR3 comprises 14 residues. The CDR3 region is CASSPRTVLHEQYF. The CDR3 region has the DNA TGCGCCAGCAGCCCAAGGACAGTCCTCCACGAGCAGTACTTC.

As for this clonotype: Just one base apart from a much larger clone, this may be a read error. The V call is TRBV2, the J call TRBJ2-1; D is unclear. The germline CDR1 and CDR2 sequences are SNHLY and FYNNEI. The CDR3 runs 16 residues. The CDR3, as DNA: TGTGCCAGCAATGAAGTCGCCGGTACAAAGAGTAATGAGCAGTTCTTC. Encoded protein: CASNEVAGTKSNEQFF. The variable domain in full, completed from reference TRBV2 and TRBJ2-1, reads EPEVTQTPSHQVTQMGQEVILRCVPISNHLYFYWYRQILGQKVEFLVSFYNNEISEKSEIFDDQFSVERPDGSNFTLKIRSTKLEDSAMYFCASNEVAGTKSNEQFFGPGTRLTVL.

Concerning this clonotype itself: An end of the junction differs from the germline gene, which may be a read error. The J gene is TRBJ2-3, the V gene TRBV6-2 or TRBV6-3; either TRBD1 or TRBD2 may supply D (5 bases each). This CDR3 has 15 amino acids. Germline V gene data show CDR1 as MNHEY and CDR2 as SVGEGT. This CDR3 is CPSNAPGRNTDAQYF. The CDR3 bases are TGTCCCAGCAATGCGCCGGGACGGAACACAGATGCGCAGTATTTT.

This clonotype has only a few counts. The V and J genes are TRBV6-2 or TRBV6-3 and TRBJ2-2, with 7 bases that match TRBD1. Per germline, CDR1 MNHEY and CDR2 SVGEGT. With 5 bases clipped from V and 6 bases from J, the junction kept 3 bases outside the gene matches. The CDR3 totals 13 residues. The CDR3 region has the DNA TGTGCCAGCAGTAGACAGGGCGCCGGGGAGCTGTTTTTT. Encoded protein: CASSRQGAGELFF.

This clonotype was detected only once. It is unclear where the CDR3 begins or ends on the DNA, so no DNA is shown, and the CDR3 is as TCRdb lists it. The chain has TRBV28 and TRBJ2-1; the DNA was not used to check the table's D call, TRBD2. The germline gives CDR1 MDHEN, CDR2 SYDVKM. The CDR3 totals 14 residues, both ends included. The CDR3 sequence: CASILASGYNEQFF.

This clonotype turned up a few times. Because the CDR3 is missing its conserved closing phenylalanine or tryptophan, this is likely a read error. No DNA is shown, since the ends of the CDR3 on it are uncertain; the CDR3 is the one TCRdb lists. The chain joins TRBV7-3 to TRBJ2-7; the DNA was not compared with TRBD1, the D call given in the table. 16 amino acids form the CDR3, both terminal residues included. CDR1 is SGHTA, CDR2 FQGTGA, per germline. This chain's CDR3 is CASSLWWRQGRDEQHL.

The chain uses TRBV6-6 and TRBJ1-1; 8 positions agree with TRBD1. Germline trimming cut 6 bases from V and 2 bases from J; bases unmatched to any gene: 5. CDR3 length equals 14 residues. Looked up from germline, CDR1 is MNHNY and CDR2 is SVGAGI (reference sequence). CDR3 DNA: TGTGCCAGCAGCATCGGACAGGGCAACACTGAAGCTTTCTTT. Protein: CASSIGQGNTEAFF.

This clonotype came up many times. This chain joins TRBV5-1 and TRBJ2-3, with 8 bases lining up with TRBD2. CDR1 SGHRS and CDR2 YFSETQ come from the germline V gene. The CDR3 loop spans 17 amino acids. After removal of 2 bases from V and 2 bases from J, the junction contained 10 bases not matched to a gene. The CDR3 sequence: CASSFKLAADFTDTQYF. CDR3 sequence (DNA): TGCGCCAGCAGCTTTAAACTAGCGGCGGATTTCACAGATACGCAGTATTTT. The full variable domain, with the rest looked up from reference TRBV5-1 and TRBJ2-3, is KAGVTQTPRYLIKTRGQQVTLSCSPISGHRSVSWYQQTPGQGLQFLFEYFSETQRNKGNFPGRFSGRQFSNSRSEMNVSTLELGDSALYLCASSFKLAADFTDTQYFGPGTRLTVL.

The chain recombines TRBV20-1 with TRBJ1-5, with TRBD1 identical over 7 bases. There are 15 residues in the CDR3. Germline CDR1 DFQATT, CDR2 SNEGSKA (reference sequence). The J segment lost 1 base and the V segment lost 7 bases, leaving 10 bases of the junction unmatched. CDR3 loop: CSVKTGLASNQPQHF. CDR3 nucleotides: TGCAGTGTTAAGACAGGGTTAGCCAGCAATCAGCCCCAGCATTTT.

The CDR3 DNA is TGTGCCAGCAGCTCACTTTTAGGGGCGGGGGGGCGAAATGAGCAGTTCTTC. Protein product: CASSSLLGAGGRNEQFF. The chain recombines TRBV11-1 with TRBJ2-1, with 9 bases aligning to TRBD2. Germline trimming cut 4 bases from V and 7 bases from J; bases unmatched to any gene: 14. The CDR3 is 17 residues long. Germline lookup yields CDR1 SGHAT and CDR2 FQDESV (reference sequence).

Note on this clonotype: A read error may produce the germline difference seen at one junction end. This rearrangement joins TRBV29-1 to TRBJ2-1; TRBD1 or TRBD2 may be the D gene (7 bases each). The CDR3 is made up of 14 amino acids. The germline V gene has CDR1 SQVTM and CDR2 ANQGSEA. CDR3 amino acids: CSVGGEQGGNEQFF. The DNA for the CDR3 is TGCAGTGTTGGGGGGGAGCAGGGGGGCAATGAGCAGTTCTTC.

For this clonotype: It is likely a read error, because the conserved phenylalanine at the end of the CDR3 is missing. The chain employs TRBV12-3 or TRBV12-4 and TRBJ1-1; 7 nucleotides match TRBD1. J gave up 8 bases and V 8 bases, and 11 bases lay outside the gene matches. The CDR3 runs to 13 residues. CDR3 residues: CASGPGQLDEAFL. The CDR3 DNA is TGTGCCAGCGGTCCGGGACAGTTGGACGAAGCTTTCCTT.

In regard to this clonotype: One end of the junction does not line up with germline, which may come from a read error. The CDR3 here is CASSSGGQPQYF. The CDR3, as DNA: TGTGCCAGCAGTTCAGGGGGCCAGCCCCAATATTTT. The rearrangement links TRBV28 to TRBJ1-5, with TRBD1 matching over 8 bases. CDR1 MDHEN and CDR2 SYDVKM come from the germline V gene. This CDR3 has 12 amino acids.

This clonotype was seen more than once but under ten times. Sequence at one end of the junction differs from germline and may be a read error. The genes are TRBV6-5 and TRBJ2-2; maybe TRBD1 (6 bases). This CDR3 has 13 amino acids. Germline V gene sequence: CDR1 MNHEY, CDR2 SVGAGI. Here the CDR3 DNA reads TGTGCCGGCAGTTACAAGGGGGCCGGGGAGCTGTTTTTT. This gives the protein CAGSYKGAGELFF.

In its sample, this clonotype was seen a few times. Sequence at one end of the junction differs from germline and may be a read error. The chain is built from TRBV11-2 and TRBJ2-1; possibly TRBD1 or TRBD2 for D (5 bases each). The germline CDR1 and CDR2 sequences are SGHAT and FQNNGV. CDR3 length: 13 amino acids. The chain's CDR3 is CASSLEWGNEEFF. CDR3 DNA sequence: TGTGCCAGCAGCTTAGAGTGGGGGAATGAGGAGTTCTTC.

Regarding this clonotype: The conserved closing phenylalanine or tryptophan is absent in this CDR3, likely reflecting a read error. V usage is TRBV11-3 and J usage is TRBJ2-3, with D hard to call. This CDR3 spans 13 amino acids. The V gene's germline CDR1 is SGHNT and CDR2 YENEEA. CDR3 amino acids: CVSSLRSTDTQYL. The CDR3 nucleotides are TGTGTCAGCAGCTTGAGAAGCACAGATACGCAGTATTTG.

With regard to this clonotype: The junction and the germline gene differ at one end; a read error may be behind it. The chain recombines TRBV7-8 with TRBJ1-2, with 8 positions matching TRBD1. Germline-derived CDR1 and CDR2 are SGHVS and FQNEAQ. CDR3 size: 15 residues. Here the CDR3 reads CASSLATTGDYGYIF. CDR3 DNA: TGTGCCAGCAGCTTAGCGACGACAGGGGACTATGGTTACATCTTC.

Worth noting for this clonotype: Germline and junction disagree at one end, which may indicate a read error. The rearrangement uses TRBV29-1 and TRBJ2-1, with D perhaps matching TRBD1 or TRBD2 (6 bases each). The CDR3 consists of 14 residues. CDR1 SQVTM and CDR2 ANQGSEA come from the germline V gene. CDR3 residues: CSVGGRHGGNEQFF. The CDR3 DNA sequence: TGCAGTGTTGGGGGGCGGCATGGGGGCAACGAGCAGTTCTTC.